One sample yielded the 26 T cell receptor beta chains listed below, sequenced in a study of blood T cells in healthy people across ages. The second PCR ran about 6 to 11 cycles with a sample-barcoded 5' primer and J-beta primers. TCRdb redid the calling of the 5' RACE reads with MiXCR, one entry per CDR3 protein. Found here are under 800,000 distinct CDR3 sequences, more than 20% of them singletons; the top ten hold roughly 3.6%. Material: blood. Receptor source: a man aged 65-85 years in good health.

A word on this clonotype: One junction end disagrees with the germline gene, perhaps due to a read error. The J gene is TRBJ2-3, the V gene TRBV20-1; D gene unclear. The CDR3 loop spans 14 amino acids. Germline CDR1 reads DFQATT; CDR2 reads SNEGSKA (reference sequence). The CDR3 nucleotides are TGCAGTGCTAGAGGTGATCTTGTCCCAGATGCGCAGTATTTT. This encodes CSARGDLVPDAQYF.

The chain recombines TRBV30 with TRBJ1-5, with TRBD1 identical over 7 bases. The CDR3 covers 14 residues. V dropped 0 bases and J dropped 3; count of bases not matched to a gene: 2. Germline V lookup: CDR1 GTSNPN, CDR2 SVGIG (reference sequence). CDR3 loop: CAWSVDRVNQPQHF. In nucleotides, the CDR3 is TGTGCCTGGAGTGTAGACAGGGTCAATCAGCCCCAGCATTTT.

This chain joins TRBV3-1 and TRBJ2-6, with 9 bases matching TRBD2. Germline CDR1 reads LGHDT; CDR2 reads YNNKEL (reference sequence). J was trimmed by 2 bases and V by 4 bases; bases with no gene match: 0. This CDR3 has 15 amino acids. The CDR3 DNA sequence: TGTGCCAGCAGCCGGACTAGCGCTGGGGCCAACGTCCTGACTTTC. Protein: CASSRTSAGANVLTF.

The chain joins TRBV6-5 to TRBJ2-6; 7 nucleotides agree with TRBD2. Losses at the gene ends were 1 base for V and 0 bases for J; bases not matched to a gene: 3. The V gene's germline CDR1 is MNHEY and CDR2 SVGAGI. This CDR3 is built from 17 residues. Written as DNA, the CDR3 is TGTGCCAGCAGTTACTACGGGGGGACCTCTGGGGCCAACGTCCTGACTTTC. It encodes CASSYYGGTSGANVLTF.

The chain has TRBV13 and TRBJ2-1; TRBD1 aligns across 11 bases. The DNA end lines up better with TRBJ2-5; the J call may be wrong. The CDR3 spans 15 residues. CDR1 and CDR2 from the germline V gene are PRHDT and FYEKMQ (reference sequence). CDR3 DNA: TGTGCCAGCAGCAACCGGACAGGGGGCGGTGAGACCCAGTACTTC. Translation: CASSNRTGGGETQYF.

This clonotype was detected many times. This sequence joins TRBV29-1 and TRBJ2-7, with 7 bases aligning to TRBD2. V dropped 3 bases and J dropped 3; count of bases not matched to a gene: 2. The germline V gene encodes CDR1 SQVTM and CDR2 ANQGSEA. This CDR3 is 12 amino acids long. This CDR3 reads CSVDGGNYEQYF. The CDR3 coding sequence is TGCAGCGTTGACGGGGGGAACTACGAGCAGTACTTC.

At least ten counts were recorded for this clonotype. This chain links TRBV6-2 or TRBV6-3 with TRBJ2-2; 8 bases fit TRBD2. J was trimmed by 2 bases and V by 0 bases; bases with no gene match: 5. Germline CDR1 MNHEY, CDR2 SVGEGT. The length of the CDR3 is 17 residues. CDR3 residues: CASSYSRTSRNTGELFF. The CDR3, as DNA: TGTGCCAGCAGTTACTCTCGGACTAGCAGAAACACCGGGGAGCTGTTTTTT.

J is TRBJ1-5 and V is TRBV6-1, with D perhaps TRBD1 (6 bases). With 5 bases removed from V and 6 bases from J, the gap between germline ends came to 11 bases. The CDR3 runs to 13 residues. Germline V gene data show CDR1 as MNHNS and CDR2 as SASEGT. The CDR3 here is CASSQTGTQPQHF. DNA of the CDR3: TGTGCCAGCAGTCAAACAGGGACTCAGCCCCAGCATTTT.

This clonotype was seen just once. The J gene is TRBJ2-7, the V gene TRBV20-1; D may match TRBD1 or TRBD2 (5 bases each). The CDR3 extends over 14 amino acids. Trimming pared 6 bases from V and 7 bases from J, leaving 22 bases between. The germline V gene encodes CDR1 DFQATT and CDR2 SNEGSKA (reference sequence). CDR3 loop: CSADSGTETREQYF. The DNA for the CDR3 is TGCAGTGCCGATTCCGGGACGGAGACCAGGGAGCAGTACTTC.

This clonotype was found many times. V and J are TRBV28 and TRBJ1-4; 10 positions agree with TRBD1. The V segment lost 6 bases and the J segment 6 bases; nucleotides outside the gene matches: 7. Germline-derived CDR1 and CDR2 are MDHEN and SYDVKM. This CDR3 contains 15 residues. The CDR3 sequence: CASSPGTGEDEKLFF. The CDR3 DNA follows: TGTGCCAGCAGCCCCGGGACAGGGGAGGATGAAAAACTGTTTTTT.

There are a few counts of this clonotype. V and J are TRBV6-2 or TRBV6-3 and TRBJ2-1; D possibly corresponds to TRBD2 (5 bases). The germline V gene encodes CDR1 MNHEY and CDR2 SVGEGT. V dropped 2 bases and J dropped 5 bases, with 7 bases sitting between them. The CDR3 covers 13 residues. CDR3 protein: CASSYTRDNEQFF. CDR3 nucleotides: TGTGCCAGCAGTTACACGAGGGACAATGAGCAGTTCTTC.

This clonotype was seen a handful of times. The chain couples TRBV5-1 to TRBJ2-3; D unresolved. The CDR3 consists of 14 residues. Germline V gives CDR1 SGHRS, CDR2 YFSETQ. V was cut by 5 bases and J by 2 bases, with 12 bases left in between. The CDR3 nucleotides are TGCGCCAGCAGGGGGTGGCCTCTCACAGATACGCAGTATTTT. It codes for CASRGWPLTDTQYF.

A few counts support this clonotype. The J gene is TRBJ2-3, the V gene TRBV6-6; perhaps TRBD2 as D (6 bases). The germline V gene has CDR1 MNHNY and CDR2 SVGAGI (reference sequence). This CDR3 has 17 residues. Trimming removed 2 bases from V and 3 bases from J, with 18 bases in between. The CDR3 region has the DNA TGTGCCAGCAGTTACAGCCCTAGCGCCCCGGGGACAGATACGCAGTATTTT. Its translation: CASSYSPSAPGTDTQYF.

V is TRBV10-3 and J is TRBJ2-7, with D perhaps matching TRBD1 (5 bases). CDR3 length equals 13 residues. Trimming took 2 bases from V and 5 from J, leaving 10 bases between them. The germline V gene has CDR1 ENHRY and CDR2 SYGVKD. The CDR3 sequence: CAISEVLGDEQYF. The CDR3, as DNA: TGTGCCATCAGTGAGGTTCTAGGGGACGAGCAGTACTTC.

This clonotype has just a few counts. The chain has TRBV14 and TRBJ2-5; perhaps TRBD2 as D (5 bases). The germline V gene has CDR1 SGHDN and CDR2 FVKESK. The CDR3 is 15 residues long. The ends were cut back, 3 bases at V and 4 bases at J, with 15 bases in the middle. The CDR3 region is CASSQRALFGETQYF. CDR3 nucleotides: TGTGCCAGCAGCCAGAGGGCGCTCTTTGGAGAGACCCAGTACTTC.

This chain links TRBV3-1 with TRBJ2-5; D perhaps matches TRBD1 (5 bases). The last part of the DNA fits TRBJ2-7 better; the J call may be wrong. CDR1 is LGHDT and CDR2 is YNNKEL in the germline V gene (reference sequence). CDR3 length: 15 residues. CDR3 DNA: TGTGCCAGCAGCCAAGGTTATAGGGGTACCTACGAGCAGTACTTC. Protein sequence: CASSQGYRGTYEQYF.

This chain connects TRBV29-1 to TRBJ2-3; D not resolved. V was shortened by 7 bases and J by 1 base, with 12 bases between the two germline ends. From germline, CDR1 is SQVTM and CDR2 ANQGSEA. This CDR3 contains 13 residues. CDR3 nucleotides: TGCAGCGCTCGGTACCCAGGCACAGATACGCAGTATTTT. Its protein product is CSARYPGTDTQYF.

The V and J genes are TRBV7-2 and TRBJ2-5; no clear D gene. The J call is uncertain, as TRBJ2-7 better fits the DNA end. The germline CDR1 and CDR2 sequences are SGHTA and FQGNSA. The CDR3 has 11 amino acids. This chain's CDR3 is CASTDRYEQYF. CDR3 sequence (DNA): TGTGCCAGCACCGACCGCTACGAGCAGTACTTC.

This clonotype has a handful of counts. The chain's CDR3 is CASSLEDASYEQYF. CDR3 bases: TGCGCCAGCAGCTTGGAGGATGCCTCCTACGAGCAGTACTTC. The V call is TRBV5-1, the J call TRBJ2-7; D gene unclear. The V end was cut by 0 bases, the J end by 0 bases, with 7 bases between. This CDR3 region has 14 residues. In germline, CDR1 is SGHRS, CDR2 YFSETQ.

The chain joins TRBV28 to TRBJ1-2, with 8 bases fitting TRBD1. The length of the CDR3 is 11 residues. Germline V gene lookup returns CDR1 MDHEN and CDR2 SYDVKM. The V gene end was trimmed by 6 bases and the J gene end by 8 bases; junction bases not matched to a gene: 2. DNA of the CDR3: TGTGCCAGCAGGACAGGGGAAGGCTACACCTTC. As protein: CASRTGEGYTF.

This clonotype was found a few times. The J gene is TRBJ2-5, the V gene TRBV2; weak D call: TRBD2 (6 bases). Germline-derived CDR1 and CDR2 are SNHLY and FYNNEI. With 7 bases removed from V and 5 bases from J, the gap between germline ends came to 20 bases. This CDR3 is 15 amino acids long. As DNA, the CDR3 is TGTGCCAGCACCGCCCTTAGGGAGGCAGGGGAGACCCAGTACTTC. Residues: CASTALREAGETQYF.

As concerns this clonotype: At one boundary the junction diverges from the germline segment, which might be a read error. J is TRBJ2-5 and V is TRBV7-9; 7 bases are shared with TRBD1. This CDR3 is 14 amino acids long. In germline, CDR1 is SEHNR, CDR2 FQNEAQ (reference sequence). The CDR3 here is CASSLTGFGETLYF. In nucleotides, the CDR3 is TGTGCCAGCAGCTTGACAGGGTTTGGGGAGACCCTGTACTTC.

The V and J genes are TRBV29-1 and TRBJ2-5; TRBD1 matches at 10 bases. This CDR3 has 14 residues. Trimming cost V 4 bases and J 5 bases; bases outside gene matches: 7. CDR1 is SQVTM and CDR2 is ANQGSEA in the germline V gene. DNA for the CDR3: TGCAGCGTTGGGGACAGGGGTTTTTGGGAGACCCAGTACTTC. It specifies CSVGDRGFWETQYF.

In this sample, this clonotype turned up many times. This chain's CDR3 is CASSLARQGGETQYF. CDR3 DNA: TGTGCCAGCAGCTTGGCTCGACAGGGCGGAGAGACCCAGTACTTC. The genes are TRBV5-6 and TRBJ2-5; 7 bases are shared with TRBD1. CDR1 is SGHDT, CDR2 YYEEEE, per germline. The CDR3 runs 15 residues. V shed 0 bases and J 4 bases; nucleotides not matched to a gene: 6. The full variable domain, completed using reference TRBV5-6 and TRBJ2-5, is DAGVTQSPTHLIKTRGQQVTLRCSPKSGHDTVSWYQQALGQGPQFIFQYYEEEERQRGNFPDRFSGHQFPNYSSELNVNALLLGDSALYLCASSLARQGGETQYFGPGTRLLVL.

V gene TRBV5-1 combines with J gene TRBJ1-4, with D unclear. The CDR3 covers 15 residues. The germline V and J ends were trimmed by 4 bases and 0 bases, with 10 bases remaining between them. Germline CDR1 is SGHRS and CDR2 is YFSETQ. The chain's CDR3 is CASSINTATNEKLFF. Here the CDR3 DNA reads TGCGCCAGCAGCATAAACACCGCAACTAATGAAAAACTGTTTTTT.

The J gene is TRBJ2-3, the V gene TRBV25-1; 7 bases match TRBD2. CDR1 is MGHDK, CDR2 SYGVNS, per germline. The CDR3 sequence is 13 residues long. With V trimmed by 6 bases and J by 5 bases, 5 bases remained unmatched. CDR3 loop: CASRRGSEDTQYF. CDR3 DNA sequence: TGTGCCAGCAGGCGCGGGAGCGAAGATACGCAGTATTTT.